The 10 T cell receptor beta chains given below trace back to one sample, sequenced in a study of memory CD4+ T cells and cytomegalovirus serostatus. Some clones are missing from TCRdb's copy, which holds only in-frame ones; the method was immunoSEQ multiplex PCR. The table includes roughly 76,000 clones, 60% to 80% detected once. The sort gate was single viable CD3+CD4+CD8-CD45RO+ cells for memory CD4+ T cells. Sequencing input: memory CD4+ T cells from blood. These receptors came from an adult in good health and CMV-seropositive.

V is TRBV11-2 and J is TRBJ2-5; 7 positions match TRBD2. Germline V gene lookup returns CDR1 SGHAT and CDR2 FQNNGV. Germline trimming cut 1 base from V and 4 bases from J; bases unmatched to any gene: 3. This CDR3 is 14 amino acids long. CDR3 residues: CASSLAGGVETQYF. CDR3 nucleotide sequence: TGTGCCAGCAGCTTAGCGGGGGGAGTAGAGACCCAGTACTTC.

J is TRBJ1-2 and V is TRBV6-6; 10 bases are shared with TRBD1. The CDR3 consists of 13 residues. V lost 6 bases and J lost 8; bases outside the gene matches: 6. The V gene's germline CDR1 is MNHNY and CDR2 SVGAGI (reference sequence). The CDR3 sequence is CASRPGQGWGYTF. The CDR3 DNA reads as TGTGCCAGCAGGCCGGGACAGGGGTGGGGCTACACCTTC.

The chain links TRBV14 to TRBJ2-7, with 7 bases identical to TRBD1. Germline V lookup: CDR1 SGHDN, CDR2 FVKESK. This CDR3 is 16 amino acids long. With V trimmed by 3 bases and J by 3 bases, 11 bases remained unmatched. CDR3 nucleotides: TGTGCCAGCAGCCATCGCAGGGGGATAGGTGTCTACGAGCAGTACTTC. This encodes CASSHRRGIGVYEQYF.

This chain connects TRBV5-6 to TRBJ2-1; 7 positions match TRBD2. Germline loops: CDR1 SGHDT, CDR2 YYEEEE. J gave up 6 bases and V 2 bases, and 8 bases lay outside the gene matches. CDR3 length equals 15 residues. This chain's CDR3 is CASSFSGPRVNEQFF. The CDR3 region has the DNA TGTGCCAGCAGCTTTAGCGGGCCGCGAGTCAATGAGCAGTTCTTC.

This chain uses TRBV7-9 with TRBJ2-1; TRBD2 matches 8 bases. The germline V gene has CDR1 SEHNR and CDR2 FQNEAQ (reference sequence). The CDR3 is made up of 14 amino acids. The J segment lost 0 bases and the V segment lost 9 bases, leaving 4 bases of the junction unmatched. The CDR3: CASNGGASYNEQFF. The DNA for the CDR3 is TGTGCCAGTAACGGGGGGGCCTCCTACAATGAGCAGTTCTTC.

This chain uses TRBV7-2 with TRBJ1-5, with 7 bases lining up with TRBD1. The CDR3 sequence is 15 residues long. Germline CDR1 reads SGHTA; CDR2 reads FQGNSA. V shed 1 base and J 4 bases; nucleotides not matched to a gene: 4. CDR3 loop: CASSLGQGENQPQHF. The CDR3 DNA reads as TGTGCCAGCAGCTTAGGACAGGGTGAAAATCAGCCCCAGCATTTT.

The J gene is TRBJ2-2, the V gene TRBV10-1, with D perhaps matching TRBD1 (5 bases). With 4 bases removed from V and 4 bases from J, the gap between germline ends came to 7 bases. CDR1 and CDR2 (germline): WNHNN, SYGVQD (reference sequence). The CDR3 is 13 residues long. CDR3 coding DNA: TGCGCCAGCAGTGGCAGGGCCACCGGGGAGCTGTTTTTT. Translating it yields CASSGRATGELFF.

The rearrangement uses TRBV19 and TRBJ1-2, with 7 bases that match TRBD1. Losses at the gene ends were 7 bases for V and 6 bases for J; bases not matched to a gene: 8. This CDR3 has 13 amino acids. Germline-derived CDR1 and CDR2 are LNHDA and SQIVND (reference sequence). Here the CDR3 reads CASTSTGTHGYTF. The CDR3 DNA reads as TGTGCCAGTACCTCGACAGGGACCCATGGCTACACCTTC. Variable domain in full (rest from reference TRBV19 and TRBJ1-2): DGGITQSPKYLFRKEGQNVTLSCEQNLNHDAMYWYRQDPGQGLRLIYYSQIVNDFQKGDIAEGYSVSREKKESFPLTVTSAQKNPTAFYLCASTSTGTHGYTFGSGTRLTVV.

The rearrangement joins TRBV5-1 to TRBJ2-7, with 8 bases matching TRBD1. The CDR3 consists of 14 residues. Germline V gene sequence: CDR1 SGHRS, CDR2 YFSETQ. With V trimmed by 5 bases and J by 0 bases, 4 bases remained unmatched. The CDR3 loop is CASSRTGNSYEQYV. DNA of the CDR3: TGCGCCAGCAGTCGGACAGGGAACTCCTACGAGCAGTACGTC.

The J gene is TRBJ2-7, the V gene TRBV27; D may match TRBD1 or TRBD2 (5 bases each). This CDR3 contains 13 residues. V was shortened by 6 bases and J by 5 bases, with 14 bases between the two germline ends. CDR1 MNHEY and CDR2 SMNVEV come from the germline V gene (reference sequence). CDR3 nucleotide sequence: TGTGCCAGCAGCCCCCTGGGGGTGAACGAGCAGTACGTC. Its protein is CASSPLGVNEQYV.